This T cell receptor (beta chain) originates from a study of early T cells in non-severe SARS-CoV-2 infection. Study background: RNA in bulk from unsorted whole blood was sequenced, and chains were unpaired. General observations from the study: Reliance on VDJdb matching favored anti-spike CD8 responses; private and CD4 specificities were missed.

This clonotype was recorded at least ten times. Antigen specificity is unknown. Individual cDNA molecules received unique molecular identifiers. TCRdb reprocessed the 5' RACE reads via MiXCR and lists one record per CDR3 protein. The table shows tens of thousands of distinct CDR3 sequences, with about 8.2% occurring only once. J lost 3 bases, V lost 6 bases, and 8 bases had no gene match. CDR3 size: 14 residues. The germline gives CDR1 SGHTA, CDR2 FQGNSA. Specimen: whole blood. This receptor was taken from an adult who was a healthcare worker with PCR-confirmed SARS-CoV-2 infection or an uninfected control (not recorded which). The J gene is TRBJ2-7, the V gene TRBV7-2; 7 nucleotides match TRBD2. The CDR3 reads CASSKKAGIYEQYF. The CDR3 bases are TGTGCCAGCAGTAAAAAAGCGGGAATCTACGAGCAGTACTTC.